This TCR beta chain was profiled in a study of early T cells in non-severe SARS-CoV-2 infection. TCRdb used MiXCR to reprocess the 5' RACE reads, holding one entry per CDR3 protein. The sample carries around 49,000 distinct CDR3 sequences, around 4% recorded once. The sequenced sample consisted of whole blood. The receptor comes from an adult who was a healthcare worker with PCR-confirmed SARS-CoV-2 infection or an uninfected control (not recorded which).

CDR3 residues: CASSPQTANRQWYTEAFF. CDR3 bases: TGTGCCAGCAGTCCCCAAACCGCAAACCGCCAGTGGTACACTGAAGCTTTCTTT. This chain connects TRBV2 to TRBJ1-1; the D is unclear. Germline lookup yields CDR1 SNHLY and CDR2 FYNNEI. The V end was cut by 5 bases, the J end by 3 bases, with 25 bases between. This CDR3 has 18 residues.